These 5 T cell receptor beta chains originate from one sample sequenced in a study of preoperative IRX-2 immunotherapy in early breast cancer. The treatment denotes: preoperative locoregional IRX-2 cytokine immunotherapy. The table came from immunoSEQ multiplex PCR; TCRdb's copy has only in-frame clones and leaves some out. The repertoire has fewer than 35,000 clones, 85% to 90% of them found once; the top ten carry roughly 1.6%. This material consisted of tumor tissue, taken after IRX-2 immunotherapy. Receptors originate from a human donor with breast cancer.

The genes are TRBV6-8 and TRBJ1-1; D ambiguous. The germline gives CDR1 MNHGY, CDR2 SAAAGT. The CDR3 length is 15 residues. V gave up 7 bases and J gave up 4 bases, with 19 bases separating them. This CDR3 is CASNLDVRSSTEAFF. CDR3 DNA: TGTGCCAGCAACCTGGACGTGAGGTCGTCCACTGAAGCTTTCTTT.

In DNA, the CDR3 is TGTGCCAGCAGCCTATCCGGGACAGGGGGGACTGAAGCTTTCTTT. It is translated as CASSLSGTGGTEAFF. V is TRBV6-8 and J is TRBJ1-1, with 11 bases identical to TRBD1. Germline CDR1 MNHGY, CDR2 SAAAGT. CDR3 size: 15 residues. V lost 6 bases, J lost 5 bases, and 8 bases stayed unmatched.

The gene calls are TRBV19 and TRBJ1-5; 9 bases fit TRBD1. Germline loops: CDR1 LNHDA, CDR2 SQIVND (reference sequence). V lost 7 bases, J lost 6 bases, and 4 bases stayed unmatched. The CDR3 spans 13 residues. CDR3 coding DNA: TGTGCCAGTACCGGGACAGGGATTCAGCCCCAGCATTTT. This sequence encodes CASTGTGIQPQHF.

V gene TRBV5-1 combines with J gene TRBJ2-7, with D maybe TRBD2 (6 bases). Germline CDR1 is SGHRS and CDR2 is YFSETQ. The CDR3 is 15 residues long. V was clipped by 4 bases and J by 3 bases, with 17 bases between them. The CDR3 DNA is TGCGCCAGCAGCCTCGGGACTGTAGATATCTACGAGCAGTACTTC. As protein: CASSLGTVDIYEQYF. Combining the CDR3 with reference TRBV5-1 and TRBJ2-7 gives the whole variable domain KAGVTQTPRYLIKTRGQQVTLSCSPISGHRSVSWYQQTPGQGLQFLFEYFSETQRNKGNFPGRFSGRQFSNSRSEMNVSTLELGDSALYLCASSLGTVDIYEQYFGPGTRLTVT.

The DNA for the CDR3 is TGTGCCAGCAGTTACAAGAACACTGAAGCTTTCTTT. Protein: CASSYKNTEAFF. The chain links TRBV6-8 to TRBJ1-1; D call uncertain. The CDR3 has 12 residues. V was trimmed by 2 bases and J by 1 base, leaving 2 bases between them. Per the germline V gene, CDR1 is MNHGY and CDR2 is SAAAGT.